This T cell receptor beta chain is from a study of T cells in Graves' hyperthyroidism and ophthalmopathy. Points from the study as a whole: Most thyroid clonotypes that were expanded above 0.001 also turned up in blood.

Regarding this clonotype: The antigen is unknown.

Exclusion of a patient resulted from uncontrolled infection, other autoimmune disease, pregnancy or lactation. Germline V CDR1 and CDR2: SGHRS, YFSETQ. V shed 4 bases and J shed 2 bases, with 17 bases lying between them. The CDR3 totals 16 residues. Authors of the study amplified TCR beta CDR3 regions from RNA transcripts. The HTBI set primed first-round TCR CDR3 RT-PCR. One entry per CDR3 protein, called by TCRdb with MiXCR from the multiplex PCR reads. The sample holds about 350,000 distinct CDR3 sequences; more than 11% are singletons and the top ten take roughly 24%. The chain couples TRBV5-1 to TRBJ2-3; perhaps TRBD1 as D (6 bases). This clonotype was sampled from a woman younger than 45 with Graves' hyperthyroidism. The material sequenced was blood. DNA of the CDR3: TGCGCCAGCAGCATATATGACAGGACCTACACAGATACGCAGTATTTT. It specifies CASSIYDRTYTDTQYF. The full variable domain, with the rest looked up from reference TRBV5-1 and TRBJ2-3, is KAGVTQTPRYLIKTRGQQVTLSCSPISGHRSVSWYQQTPGQGLQFLFEYFSETQRNKGNFPGRFSGRQFSNSRSEMNVSTLELGDSALYLCASSIYDRTYTDTQYFGPGTRLTVL.